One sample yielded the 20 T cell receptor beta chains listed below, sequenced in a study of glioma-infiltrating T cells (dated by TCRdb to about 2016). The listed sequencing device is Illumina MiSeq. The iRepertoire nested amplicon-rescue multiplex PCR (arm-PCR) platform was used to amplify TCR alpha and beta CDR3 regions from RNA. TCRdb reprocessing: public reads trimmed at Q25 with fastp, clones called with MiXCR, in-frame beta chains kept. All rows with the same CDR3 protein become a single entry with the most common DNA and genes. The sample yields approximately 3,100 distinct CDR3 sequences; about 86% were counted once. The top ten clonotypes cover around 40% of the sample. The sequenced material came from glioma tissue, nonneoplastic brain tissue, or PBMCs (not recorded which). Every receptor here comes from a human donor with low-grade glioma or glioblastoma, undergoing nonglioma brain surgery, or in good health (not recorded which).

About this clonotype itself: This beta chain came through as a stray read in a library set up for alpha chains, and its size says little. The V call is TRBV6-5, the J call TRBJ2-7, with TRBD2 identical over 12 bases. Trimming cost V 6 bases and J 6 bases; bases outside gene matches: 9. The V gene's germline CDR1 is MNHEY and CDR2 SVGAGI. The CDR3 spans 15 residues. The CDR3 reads CASRSRLAGVFEQYF. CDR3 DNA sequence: TGTGCCAGCAGAAGTCGACTAGCGGGAGTCTTCGAGCAGTACTTC.

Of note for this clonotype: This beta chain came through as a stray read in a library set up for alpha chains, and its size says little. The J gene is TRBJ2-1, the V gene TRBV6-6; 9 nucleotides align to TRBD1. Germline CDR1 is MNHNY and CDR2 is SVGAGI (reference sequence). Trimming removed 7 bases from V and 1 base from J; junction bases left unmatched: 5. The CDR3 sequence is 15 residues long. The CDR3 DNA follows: TGTGCCAGCACACCGGGACAGGGTTCCTACAATGAGCAGTTCTTC. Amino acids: CASTPGQGSYNEQFF.

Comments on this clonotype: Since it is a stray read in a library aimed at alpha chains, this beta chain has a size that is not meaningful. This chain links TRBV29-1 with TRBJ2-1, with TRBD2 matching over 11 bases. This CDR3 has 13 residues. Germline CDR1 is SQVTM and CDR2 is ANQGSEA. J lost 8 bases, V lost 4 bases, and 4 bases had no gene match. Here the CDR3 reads CSVVRGLADEQFF. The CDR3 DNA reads TGCAGCGTTGTCCGGGGACTAGCGGATGAGCAGTTCTTC.

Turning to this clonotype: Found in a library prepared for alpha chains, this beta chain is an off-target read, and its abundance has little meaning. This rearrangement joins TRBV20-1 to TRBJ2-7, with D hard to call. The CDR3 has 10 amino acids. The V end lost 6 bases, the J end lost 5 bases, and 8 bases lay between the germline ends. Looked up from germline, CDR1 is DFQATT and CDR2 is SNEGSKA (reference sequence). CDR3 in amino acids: CSAGVDEQYF. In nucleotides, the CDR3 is TGCAGTGCCGGAGTGGACGAGCAGTACTTC.

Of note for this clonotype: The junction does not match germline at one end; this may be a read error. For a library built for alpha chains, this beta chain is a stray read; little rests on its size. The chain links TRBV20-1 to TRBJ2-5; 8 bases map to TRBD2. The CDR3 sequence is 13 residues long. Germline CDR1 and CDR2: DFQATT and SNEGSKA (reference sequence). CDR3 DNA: TGCAGTGCTTATAGCGGGGCTCAAGAGACGCAGTACTTC. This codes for CSAYSGAQETQYF.

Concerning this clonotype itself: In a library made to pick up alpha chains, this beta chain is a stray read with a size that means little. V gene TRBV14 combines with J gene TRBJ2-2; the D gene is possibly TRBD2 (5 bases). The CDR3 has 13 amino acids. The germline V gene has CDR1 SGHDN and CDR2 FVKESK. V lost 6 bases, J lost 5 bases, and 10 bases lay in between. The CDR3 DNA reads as TGTGCCAGCAGACAACTAGTGACCGGGGAGCTGTTTTTT. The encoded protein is CASRQLVTGELFF.

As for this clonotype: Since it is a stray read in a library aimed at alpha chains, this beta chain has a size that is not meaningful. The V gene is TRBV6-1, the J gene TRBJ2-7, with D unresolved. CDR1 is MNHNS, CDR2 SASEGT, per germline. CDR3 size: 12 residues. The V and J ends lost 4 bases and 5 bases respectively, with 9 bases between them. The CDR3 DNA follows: TGTGCCAGCAGTGCCAATATCGACGAGCAGTACTTC. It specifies CASSANIDEQYF.

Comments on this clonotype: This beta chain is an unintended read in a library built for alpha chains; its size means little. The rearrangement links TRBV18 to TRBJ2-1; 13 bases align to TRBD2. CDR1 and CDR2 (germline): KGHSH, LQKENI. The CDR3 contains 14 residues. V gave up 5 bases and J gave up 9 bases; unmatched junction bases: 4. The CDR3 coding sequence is TGTGCCAGCTCAGGACTAGCGGGAGAGACTGAGCAGTTCTTC. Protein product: CASSGLAGETEQFF.

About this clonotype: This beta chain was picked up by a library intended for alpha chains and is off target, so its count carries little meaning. The CDR3 is CASSRTSGSSYNEQFF. CDR3 DNA: TGTGCCAGCAGCCGGACTAGCGGGAGCTCCTACAATGAGCAGTTCTTC. The chain recombines TRBV7-2 with TRBJ2-1; 13 bases map to TRBD2. Germline V lookup: CDR1 SGHTA, CDR2 FQGNSA. The V segment lost 5 bases and the J segment 0 bases; nucleotides outside the gene matches: 1. The CDR3 has 16 amino acids.

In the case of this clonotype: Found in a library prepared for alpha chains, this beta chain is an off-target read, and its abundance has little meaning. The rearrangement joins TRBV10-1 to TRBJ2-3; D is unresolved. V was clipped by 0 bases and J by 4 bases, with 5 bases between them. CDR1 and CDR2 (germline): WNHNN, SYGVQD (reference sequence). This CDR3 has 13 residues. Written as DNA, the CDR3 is TGCGCCAGCAGTGAGTCTGGACCAGATACGCAGTATTTT. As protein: CASSESGPDTQYF.

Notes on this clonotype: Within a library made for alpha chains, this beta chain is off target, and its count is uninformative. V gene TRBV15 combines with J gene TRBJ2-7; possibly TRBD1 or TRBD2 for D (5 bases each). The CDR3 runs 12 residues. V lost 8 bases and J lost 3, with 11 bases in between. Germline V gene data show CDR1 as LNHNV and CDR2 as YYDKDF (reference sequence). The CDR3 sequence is CATGTSDYEQYF. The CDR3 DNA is TGTGCCACCGGGACCTCTGACTACGAGCAGTACTTC.

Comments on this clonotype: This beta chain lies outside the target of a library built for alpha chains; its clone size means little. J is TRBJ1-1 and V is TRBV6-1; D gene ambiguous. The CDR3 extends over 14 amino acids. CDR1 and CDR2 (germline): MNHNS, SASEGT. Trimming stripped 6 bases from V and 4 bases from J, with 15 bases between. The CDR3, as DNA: TGTGCCAGCAGCCTGAAGAGCCGGTCCACTGAAGCTTTCTTT. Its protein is CASSLKSRSTEAFF.

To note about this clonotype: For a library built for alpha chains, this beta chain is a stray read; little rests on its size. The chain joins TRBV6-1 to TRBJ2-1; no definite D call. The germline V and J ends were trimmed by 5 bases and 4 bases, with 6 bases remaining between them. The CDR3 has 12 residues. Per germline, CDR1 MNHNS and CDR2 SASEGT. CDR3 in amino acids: CASSPTYNEQFF. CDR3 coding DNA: TGTGCCAGCAGTCCGACTTACAATGAGCAGTTCTTC.

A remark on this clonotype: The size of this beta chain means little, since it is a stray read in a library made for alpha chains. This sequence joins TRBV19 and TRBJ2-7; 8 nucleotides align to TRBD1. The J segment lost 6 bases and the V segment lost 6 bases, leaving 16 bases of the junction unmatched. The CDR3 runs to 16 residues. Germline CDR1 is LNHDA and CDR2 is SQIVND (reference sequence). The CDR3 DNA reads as TGTGCCAGTAGCATGGGGACAGGTTCATTTGCTGTCGAGCAGTACTTC. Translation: CASSMGTGSFAVEQYF.

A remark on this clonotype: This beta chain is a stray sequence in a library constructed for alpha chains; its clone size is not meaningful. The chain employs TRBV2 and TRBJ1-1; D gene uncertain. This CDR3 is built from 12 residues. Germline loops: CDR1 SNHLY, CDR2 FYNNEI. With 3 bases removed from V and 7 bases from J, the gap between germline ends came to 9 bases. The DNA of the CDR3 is TGTGCCAGCAGTGAGGAGGGTTATGAAGCTTTCTTT. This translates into CASSEEGYEAFF.

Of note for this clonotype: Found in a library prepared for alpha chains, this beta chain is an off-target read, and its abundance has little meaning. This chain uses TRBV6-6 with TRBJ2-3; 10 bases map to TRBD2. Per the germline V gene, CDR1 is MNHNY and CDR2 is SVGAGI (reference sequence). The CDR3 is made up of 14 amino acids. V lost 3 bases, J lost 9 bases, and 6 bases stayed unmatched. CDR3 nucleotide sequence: TGTGCCAGCAGTTATCTAGCGGGGGAAAGCACGCAGTATTTT. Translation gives CASSYLAGESTQYF.

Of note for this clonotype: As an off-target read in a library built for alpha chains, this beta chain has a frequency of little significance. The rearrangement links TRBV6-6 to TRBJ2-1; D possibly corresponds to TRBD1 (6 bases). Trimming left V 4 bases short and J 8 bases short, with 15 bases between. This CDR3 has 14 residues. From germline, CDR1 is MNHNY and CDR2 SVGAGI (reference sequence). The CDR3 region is CASSLWAGVDEQFF. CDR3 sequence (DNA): TGTGCCAGCAGTTTATGGGCAGGGGTGGATGAGCAGTTCTTC.

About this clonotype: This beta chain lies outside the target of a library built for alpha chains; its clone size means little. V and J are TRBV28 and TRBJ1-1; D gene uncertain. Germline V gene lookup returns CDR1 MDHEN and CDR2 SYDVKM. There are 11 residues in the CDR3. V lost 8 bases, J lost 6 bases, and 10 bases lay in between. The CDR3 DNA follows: TGTGCCAGCGGTGCCCTATCTGAAGCTTTCTTT. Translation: CASGALSEAFF.

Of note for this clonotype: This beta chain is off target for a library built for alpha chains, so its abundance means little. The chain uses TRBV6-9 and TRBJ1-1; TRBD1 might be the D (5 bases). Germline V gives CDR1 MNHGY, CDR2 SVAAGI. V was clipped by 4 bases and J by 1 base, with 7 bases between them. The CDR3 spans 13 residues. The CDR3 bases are TGTGCCAGCAGTTCGCAGGGGAACACTGAAGCTTTCTTT. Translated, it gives CASSSQGNTEAFF.

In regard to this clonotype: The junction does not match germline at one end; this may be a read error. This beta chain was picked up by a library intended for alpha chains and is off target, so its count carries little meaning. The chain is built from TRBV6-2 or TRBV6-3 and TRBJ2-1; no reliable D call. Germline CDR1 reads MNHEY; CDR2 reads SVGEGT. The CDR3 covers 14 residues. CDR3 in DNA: TGTGCCAGCATTTACTCCCCGGCCAGCAATGAGCAGTTCTTC. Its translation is CASIYSPASNEQFF.